Described below is a single T cell receptor beta chain sequence and its context. What antigen it recognizes has not been identified. Base qualities are not recorded, but no much larger clone differs from it by a single base. The donors belonged to the validation cohort of around 130 subjects, which was separate from the roughly 670-subject first cohort. This entry belongs to a study of cytomegalovirus exposure and HLA in healthy donors (dated by TCRdb to the late 2010s). Looking at the study overall: According to a later analysis, the 120 or so validation repertoires were produced on the same platform as the roughly 600 repertoires of the first cohort. The study aimed to test whether signatures of past pathogen exposure could be identified by cataloging public T cell receptors. A separate validation cohort of 90 to 150 different subjects was used in addition to the 666-subject first cohort. To predict cytomegalovirus infection status, the study combined high-throughput TCR immunosequencing, statistical association of individual TCRs with disease status, and machine learning. Study-wide conclusions, independent of this receptor: The study listed 150 to 200 TCR beta chains as associated with cytomegalovirus. A few of the identified cytomegalovirus-associated TCR beta chains were confirmed in vitro to be specific for cytomegalovirus antigens. Most TCR sequences were observed very rarely across donors, whereas some public TCRs were present in many individuals. A later analysis found that TCRs clustered in the first cohort also tended to co-occur in the 120 validation repertoires, with about 94% of cluster scores above 0. The classifier was reported to diagnose cytomegalovirus status with high specificity and sensitivity in both the original and validation cohorts. According to the authors, the approach could potentially be generalized to other disease states and immunological phenotypes. The validation cohort had no HLA typing available for a later analysis, so co-occurrence within that cohort was assessed over all 130 or so repertoires.

The library was generated by the immunoSEQ multiplex PCR assay. Per the authors' processing: To diagnose cytomegalovirus status from the catalog of TCR beta chain sequences, a statistical classification framework was built. Entries here come from immuneACCESS through TCRdb and include only in-frame sequences with V and J called. Some clones fail to appear in such tables; in the studies checked, an unresolved V gene covers under half of the shortfall, and the cause of the remainder is unknown. That table gives V, J and clone size, and the DNA gave D and trimming. The sample table holds more than 140,000 clones, of which about 89% were seen once. Around 3.2% of the sample is held by the ten biggest clonotypes. From V the trimming removes 5 bases and from J it removes 4 bases, while the gene matches leave 6 bases of the junction unaccounted for. Measured from the cysteine to the phenylalanine, the CDR3 is 15 residues long. Just the 45-base CDR3 DNA is kept, in frame starting at base 1. CDR1 and CDR2 were assigned from the germline V gene as SNHLY and FYNNEI.

The sequence derives from a young woman in good health and CMV-seropositive. Sequencing was carried out using PBMCs. The V and J segments used are TRBV2 and TRBJ1-2; TRBD1 matches 11 bases in the middle. The CDR3 has the sequence CASSTGQGAVYGYTF. The sequence in DNA is TGTGCCAGCAGTACCGGACAGGGGGCTGTCTATGGCTACACCTTC.